This T cell receptor (beta chain) was found in a study of T-cell memory formation after mild COVID-19. From 5'RACE with constant-segment primers came TCR alpha and TCR beta cDNA libraries that carried sample barcodes and UMIs. A single record per CDR3 protein comes from TCRdb applying MiXCR to the 5' RACE reads. Of some 330,000 distinct CDR3 sequences listed, around 21% are singletons. V gave up 8 bases and J gave up 5 bases; unmatched junction bases: 7. CDR3 length equals 13 residues. Per germline, CDR1 DFQATT and CDR2 SNEGSKA (reference sequence). V is TRBV20-1 and J is TRBJ2-3; 10 bases are shared with TRBD2. The material sequenced was PBMCs or a T cell subset sorted from them (not recorded which). The receptor was derived from an adult woman who had mild COVID-19 (a few samples of this study predate the infection). Cell type and time point are not known. This CDR3 is CSQRAGGLDTQYF. In DNA, the CDR3 is TGCAGTCAAAGAGCGGGGGGGTTAGATACGCAGTATTTT.